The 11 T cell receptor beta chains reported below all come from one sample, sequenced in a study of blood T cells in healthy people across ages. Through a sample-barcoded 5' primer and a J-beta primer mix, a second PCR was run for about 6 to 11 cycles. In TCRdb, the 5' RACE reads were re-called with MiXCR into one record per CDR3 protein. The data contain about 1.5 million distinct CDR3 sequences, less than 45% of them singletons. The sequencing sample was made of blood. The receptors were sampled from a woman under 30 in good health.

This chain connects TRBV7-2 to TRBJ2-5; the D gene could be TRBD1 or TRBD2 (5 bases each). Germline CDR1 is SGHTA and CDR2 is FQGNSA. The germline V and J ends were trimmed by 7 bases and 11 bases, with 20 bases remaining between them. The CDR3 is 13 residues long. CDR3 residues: CASTRGVANEQYF. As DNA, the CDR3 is TGTGCCAGCACCAGAGGGGTTGCGAATGAGCAGTACTTC.

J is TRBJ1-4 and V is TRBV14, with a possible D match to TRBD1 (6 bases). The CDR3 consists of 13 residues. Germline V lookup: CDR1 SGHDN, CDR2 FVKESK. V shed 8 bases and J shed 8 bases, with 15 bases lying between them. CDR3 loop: CASRDQGREKLFF. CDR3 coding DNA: TGTGCCAGCCGGGACCAGGGGCGCGAAAAACTGTTTTTT.

Here the CDR3 DNA reads TGTGCCAGCAGCAAAGCGGGAGTCTCGGATGAGCAGTACTTC. This gives the protein CASSKAGVSDEQYF. The V gene is TRBV28, the J gene TRBJ2-5; 8 nucleotides match TRBD2. Germline assignment: CDR1 MDHEN and CDR2 SYDVKM. The junction had 14 bases not matched to a gene; V was cut back by 6 bases and J by 11 bases. This CDR3 spans 14 amino acids. Full variable domain (missing parts from reference TRBV28 and TRBJ2-5): DVKVTQSSRYLVKRTGEKVFLECVQDMDHENMFWYRQDPGLGLRLIYFSYDVKMKEKGDIPEGYSVSREKKERFSLILESASTNQTSMYLCASSKAGVSDEQYFGPGTRLLVL.

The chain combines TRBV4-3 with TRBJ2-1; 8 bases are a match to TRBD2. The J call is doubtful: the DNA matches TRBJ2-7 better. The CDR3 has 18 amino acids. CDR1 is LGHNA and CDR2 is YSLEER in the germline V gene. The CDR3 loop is CASSQVFSGSSSYNEQYF. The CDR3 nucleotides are TGCGCCAGCAGCCAAGTCTTCAGCGGGAGTAGCTCCTACAATGAGCAGTACTTC.

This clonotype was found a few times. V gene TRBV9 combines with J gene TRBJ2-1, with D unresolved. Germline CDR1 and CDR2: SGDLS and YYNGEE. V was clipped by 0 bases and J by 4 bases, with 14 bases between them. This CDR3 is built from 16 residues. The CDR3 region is CASSVAGEILYNEQFF. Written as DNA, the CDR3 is TGTGCCAGCAGCGTAGCTGGGGAAATACTATACAATGAGCAGTTCTTC.

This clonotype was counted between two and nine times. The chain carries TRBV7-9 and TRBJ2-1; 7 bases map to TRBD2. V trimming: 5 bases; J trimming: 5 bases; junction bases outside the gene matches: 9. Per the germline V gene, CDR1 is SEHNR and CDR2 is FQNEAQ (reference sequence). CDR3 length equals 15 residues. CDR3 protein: CASSASGTMNNEQFF. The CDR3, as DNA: TGTGCCAGCAGCGCTTCCGGGACTATGAACAATGAGCAGTTCTTC. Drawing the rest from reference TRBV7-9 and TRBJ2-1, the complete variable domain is DTGVSQNPRHKITKRGQNVTFRCDPISEHNRLYWYRQTLGQGPEFLTYFQNEAQLEKSRLLSDRFSAERPKGSFSTLEIQRTEQGDSAMYLCASSASGTMNNEQFFGPGTRLTVL.

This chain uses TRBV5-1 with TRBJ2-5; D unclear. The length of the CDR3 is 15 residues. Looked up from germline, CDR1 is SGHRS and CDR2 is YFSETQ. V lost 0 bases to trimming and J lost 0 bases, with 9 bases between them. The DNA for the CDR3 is TGCGCCAGCAGCTTGGCCGATCCAAACCAAGAGACCCAGTACTTC. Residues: CASSLADPNQETQYF. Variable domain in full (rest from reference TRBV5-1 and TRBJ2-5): KAGVTQTPRYLIKTRGQQVTLSCSPISGHRSVSWYQQTPGQGLQFLFEYFSETQRNKGNFPGRFSGRQFSNSRSEMNVSTLELGDSALYLCASSLADPNQETQYFGPGTRLLVL.

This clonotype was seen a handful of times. The CDR3 coding sequence is TGTGCCAGCAGCTTAGTAGGCGTCAGGGGACAGGATGAAAAACTGTTTTTT. It encodes CASSLVGVRGQDEKLFF. The chain carries TRBV7-9 and TRBJ1-4; 8 bases align to TRBD1. CDR3 size: 17 residues. Germline CDR1 SEHNR, CDR2 FQNEAQ (reference sequence). Unmatched junction bases numbered 10, after V lost 1 base and J lost 6 bases.

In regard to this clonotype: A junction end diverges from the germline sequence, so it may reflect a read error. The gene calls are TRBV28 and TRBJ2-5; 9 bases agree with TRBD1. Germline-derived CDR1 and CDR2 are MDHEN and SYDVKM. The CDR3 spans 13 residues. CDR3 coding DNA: TGCGCCAGCATTCCACCCACAGGGGGCAGGGGGTACTTC. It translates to CASIPPTGGRGYF.

DNA of the CDR3: TGTGCCATCAGTACAGGACAGGGACCGGCTAACTATGGCTACACCTTC. As protein: CAISTGQGPANYGYTF. This chain joins TRBV10-3 and TRBJ1-2, with TRBD1 matching over 8 bases. In germline, CDR1 is ENHRY, CDR2 SYGVKD. V shed 5 bases, J shed 0 bases, and the junction held 8 bases outside the gene matches. This CDR3 comprises 16 residues.

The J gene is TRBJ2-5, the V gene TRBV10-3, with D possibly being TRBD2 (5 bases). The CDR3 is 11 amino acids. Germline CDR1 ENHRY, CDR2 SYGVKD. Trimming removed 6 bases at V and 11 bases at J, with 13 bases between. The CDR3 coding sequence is TGTGCCATCAGGGAGGCATGGGAGCAGTACTTC. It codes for CAIREAWEQYF.